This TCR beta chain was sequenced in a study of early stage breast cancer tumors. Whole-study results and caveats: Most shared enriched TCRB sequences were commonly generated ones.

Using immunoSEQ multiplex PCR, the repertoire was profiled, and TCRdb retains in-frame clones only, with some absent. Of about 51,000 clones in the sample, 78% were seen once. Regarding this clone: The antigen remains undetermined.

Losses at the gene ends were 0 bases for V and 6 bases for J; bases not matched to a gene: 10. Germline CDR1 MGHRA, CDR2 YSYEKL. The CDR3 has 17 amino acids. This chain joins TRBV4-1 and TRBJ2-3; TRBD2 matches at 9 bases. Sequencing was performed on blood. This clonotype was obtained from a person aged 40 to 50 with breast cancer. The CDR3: CASSQEAPGTSMDTQYF. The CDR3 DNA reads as TGCGCCAGCAGCCAAGAAGCACCCGGGACTAGCATGGATACGCAGTATTTT.